The sequence of this T cell receptor beta chain was determined in a study of T cells in tumors after PD-1 blockade. This clone showed up just once. Its antigen remains unknown. V was pared by 1 base and J by 0 bases, with 5 bases of the junction left unmatched. The CDR3 sequence is 16 residues long. Germline V gives CDR1 LGHNA, CDR2 YNFKEQ. Study-wide results and limits: Blood contained 35% to 50% of the tumor's TCR clonotypes.

Clones were read by immunoSEQ multiplex PCR, and TCRdb kept only the in-frame ones, dropping some. The sample shows approximately 47,000 clones, 65% to 85% of them seen only once. Sequencing used PBMCs, obtained before anti-PD-1 treatment. The TCR originated in a human donor with basal cell carcinoma. The V call is TRBV4-2, the J call TRBJ1-2, with 7 bases identical to TRBD1. The DNA of the CDR3 is TGTGCCAGCAGCCAAGCTGGACAGGAGACTAACTATGGCTACACCTTC. It encodes CASSQAGQETNYGYTF.